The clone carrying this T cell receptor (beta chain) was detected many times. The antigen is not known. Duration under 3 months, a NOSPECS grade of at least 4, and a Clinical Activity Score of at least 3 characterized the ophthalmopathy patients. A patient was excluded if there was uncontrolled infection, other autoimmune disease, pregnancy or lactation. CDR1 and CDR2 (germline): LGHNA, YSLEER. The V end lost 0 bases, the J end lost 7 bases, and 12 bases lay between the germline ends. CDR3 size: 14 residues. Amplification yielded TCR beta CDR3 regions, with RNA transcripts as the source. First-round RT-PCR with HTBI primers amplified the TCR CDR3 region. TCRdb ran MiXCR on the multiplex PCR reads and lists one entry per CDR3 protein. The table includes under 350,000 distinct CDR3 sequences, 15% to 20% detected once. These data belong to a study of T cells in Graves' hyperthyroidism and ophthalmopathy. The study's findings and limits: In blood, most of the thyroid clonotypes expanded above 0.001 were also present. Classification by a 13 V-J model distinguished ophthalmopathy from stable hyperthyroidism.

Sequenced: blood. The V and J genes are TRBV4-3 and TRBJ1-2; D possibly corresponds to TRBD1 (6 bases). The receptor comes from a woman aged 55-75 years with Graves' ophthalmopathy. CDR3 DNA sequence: TGCGCCAGCAGCCAAGATAGGCAGGGGCTTGGCTACACCTTC. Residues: CASSQDRQGLGYTF.